This TCR beta chain was sequenced in a study of OX40 agonist ivuxolimab in advanced cancers. Describing the broader study: Ivuxolimab was an agonistic, fully human IgG2 monoclonal antibody directed against OX40 (CD134), a costimulatory receptor. Intravenous ivuxolimab was administered to patients every 2 weeks at six dose levels: 0.01, 0.1, 0.3, 1.5, 3 and 10 mg/kg. The dose-escalation cohort was about 83% male with a mean age of about 65 years, ranging from 23 to 79. The purpose of peripheral TCRbeta sequencing was to test whether ivuxolimab changed TCR sequence diversity and led to clonal T-cell expansion. Partial responses occurred in three dose-escalation patients: two with cutaneous melanoma and one with hepatocellular carcinoma. The paper reports the monotherapy dose-escalation portion (N of about 52 patients) of the phase I ivuxolimab trial. Among the 50 to 55 dose-escalation patients, roughly 20 had hepatocellular carcinoma, approximately 15 melanoma, 9 renal cell carcinoma and 9 head and neck cancer. Prior anti-PD-1, anti-PD-L1 or anti-CTLA-4 therapy was permitted, and approximately 41% of dose-escalation patients had received checkpoint inhibitors.

The trial excluded patients who had a history of autoimmune disease or who were on systemic immunosuppression. Peripheral blood for TCR sequencing was drawn from every dose cohort at baseline, at cycle 4 day 1 and at cycle 7 day 1. Samples were obtained from an open-label, multicenter, first-in-human phase I dose-escalation trial of ivuxolimab. Adults with locally advanced or metastatic melanoma, renal cell carcinoma, hepatocellular carcinoma or head and neck squamous cell carcinoma were enrolled in the trial. CD4+ and CD8+ T cells were sorted separately from peripheral blood before TCR sequencing. For sequencing of the TCRbeta CDR3 region, genomic DNA was extracted from the sorted cells. The immunoSEQ Assay was used to sequence the TCRbeta CDR3 regions. TCRdb re-hosts the immuneACCESS table, in-frame sequences only. Its copies lack some clones; in the studies checked, an unresolved V gene accounts for under half of them, and the cause for the rest is not known. The sample includes some 90,000 clones, with roughly nine tenths observed a single time. 1.5% to 2% of the sample goes to the ten largest clones.

The V end gives up 5 bases and the J end 3 bases, leaving 7 bases in the junction not matched to a gene. The CDR3 contains 15 residues, cysteine and phenylalanine counted. CDR3 DNA only is kept here, 45 bases in frame from base 1. The germline V gene yields KGHSH for CDR1 and LQKENI for CDR2. Study-wide conclusions, independent of this receptor: On average, CD8+ T cells showed more expanded clones than CD4+ T cells after ivuxolimab. Clonal expansion of both CD4+ and CD8+ blood T cells was observed from baseline to week 6 at doses 0.1 to 3.0 mg/kg. The antigen specificity of the peripheral T cells that underwent clonal expansion was not determined. In the 0.1-3.0 mg/kg groups, partial responders were among the patients with the lowest normalized peripheral clonal expansion, particularly in CD8+ T cells. Low levels of normalized T-cell clonal expansion were also seen in some patients who did not respond.

A note on this clone: Its antigen remains unidentified. Nothing much larger sits one base from this clone, and base qualities are not available.

The sample here was CD4+ or CD8+ T cells sorted from blood, taken in a trial of the OX40 agonist ivuxolimab. This sequence was found in an adult with an advanced solid tumor such as melanoma, head and neck, liver or kidney cancer. The sequence joins TRBV18 to TRBJ1-5; the junction holds 7 bases that match TRBD1. The CDR3 region has the sequence CASSNTGAHNQPQHF. The nucleotide sequence reads as follows: TGTGCCAGCTCAAACACAGGGGCCCACAATCAGCCCCAGCATTTT.